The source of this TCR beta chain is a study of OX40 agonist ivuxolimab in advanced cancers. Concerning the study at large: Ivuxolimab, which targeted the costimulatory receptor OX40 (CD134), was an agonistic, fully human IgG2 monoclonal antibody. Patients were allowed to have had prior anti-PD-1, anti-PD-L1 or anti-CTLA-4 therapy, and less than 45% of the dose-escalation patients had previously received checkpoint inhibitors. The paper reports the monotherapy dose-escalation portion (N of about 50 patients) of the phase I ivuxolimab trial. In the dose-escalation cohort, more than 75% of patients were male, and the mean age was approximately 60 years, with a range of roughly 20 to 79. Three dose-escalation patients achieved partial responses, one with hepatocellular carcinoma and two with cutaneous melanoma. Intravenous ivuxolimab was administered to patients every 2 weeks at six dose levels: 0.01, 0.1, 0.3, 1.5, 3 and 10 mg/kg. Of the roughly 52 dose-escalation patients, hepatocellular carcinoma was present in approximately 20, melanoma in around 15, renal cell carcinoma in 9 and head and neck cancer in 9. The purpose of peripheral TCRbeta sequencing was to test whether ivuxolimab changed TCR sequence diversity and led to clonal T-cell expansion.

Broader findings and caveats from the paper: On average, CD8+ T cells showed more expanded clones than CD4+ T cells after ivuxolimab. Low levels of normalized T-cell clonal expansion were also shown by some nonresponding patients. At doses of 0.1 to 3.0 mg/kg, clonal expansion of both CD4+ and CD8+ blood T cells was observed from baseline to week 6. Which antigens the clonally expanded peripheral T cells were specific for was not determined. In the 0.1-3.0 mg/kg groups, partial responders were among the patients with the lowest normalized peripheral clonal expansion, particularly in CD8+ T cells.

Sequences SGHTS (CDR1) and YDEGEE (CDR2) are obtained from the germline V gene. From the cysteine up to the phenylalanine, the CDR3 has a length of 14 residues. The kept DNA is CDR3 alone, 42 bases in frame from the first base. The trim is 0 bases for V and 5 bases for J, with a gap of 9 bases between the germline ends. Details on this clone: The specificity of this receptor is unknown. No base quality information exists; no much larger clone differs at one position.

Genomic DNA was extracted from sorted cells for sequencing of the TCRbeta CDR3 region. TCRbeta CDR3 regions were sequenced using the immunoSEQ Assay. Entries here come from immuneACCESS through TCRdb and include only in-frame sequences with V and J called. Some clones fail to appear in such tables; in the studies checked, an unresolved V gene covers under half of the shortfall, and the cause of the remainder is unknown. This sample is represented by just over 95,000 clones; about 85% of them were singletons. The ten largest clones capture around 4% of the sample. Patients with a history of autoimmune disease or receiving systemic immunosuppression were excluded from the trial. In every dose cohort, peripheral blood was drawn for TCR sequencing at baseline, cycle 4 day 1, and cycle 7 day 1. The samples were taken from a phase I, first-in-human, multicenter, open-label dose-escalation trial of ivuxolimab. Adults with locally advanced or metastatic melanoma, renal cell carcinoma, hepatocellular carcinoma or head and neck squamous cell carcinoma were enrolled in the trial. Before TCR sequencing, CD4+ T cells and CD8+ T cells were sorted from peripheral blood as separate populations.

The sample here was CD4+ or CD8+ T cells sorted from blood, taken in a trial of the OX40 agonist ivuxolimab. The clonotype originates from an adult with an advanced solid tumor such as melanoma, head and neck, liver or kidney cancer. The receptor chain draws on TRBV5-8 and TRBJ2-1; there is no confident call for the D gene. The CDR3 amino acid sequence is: CASSLGVSNNEQFF. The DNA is TGTGCCAGCAGCTTGGGGGTTAGCAACAATGAGCAGTTCTTC.